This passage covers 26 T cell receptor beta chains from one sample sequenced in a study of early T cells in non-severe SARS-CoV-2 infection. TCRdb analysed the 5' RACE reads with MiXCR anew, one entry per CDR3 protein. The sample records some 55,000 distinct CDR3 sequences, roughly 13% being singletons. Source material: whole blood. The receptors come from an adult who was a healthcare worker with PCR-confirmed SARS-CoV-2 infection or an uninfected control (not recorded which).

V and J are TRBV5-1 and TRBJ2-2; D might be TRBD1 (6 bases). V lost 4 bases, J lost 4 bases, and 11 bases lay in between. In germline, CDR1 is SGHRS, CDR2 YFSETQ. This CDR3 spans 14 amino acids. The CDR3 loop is CASSQTGPTGELFF. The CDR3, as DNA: TGCGCCAGCAGCCAGACAGGTCCCACCGGGGAGCTGTTTTTT.

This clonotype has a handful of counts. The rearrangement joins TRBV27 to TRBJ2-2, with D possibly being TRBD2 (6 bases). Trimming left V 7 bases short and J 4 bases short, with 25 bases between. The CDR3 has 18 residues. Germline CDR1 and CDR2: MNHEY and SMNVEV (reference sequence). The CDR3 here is CASTTREIRQMGTGELFF. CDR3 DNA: TGTGCCAGCACCACCCGGGAGATTAGGCAAATGGGCACCGGGGAGCTGTTTTTT.

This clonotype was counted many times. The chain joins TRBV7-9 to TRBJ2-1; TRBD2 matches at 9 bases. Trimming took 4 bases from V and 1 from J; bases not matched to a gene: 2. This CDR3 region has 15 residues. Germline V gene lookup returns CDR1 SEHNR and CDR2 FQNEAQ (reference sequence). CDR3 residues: CASSWTSASYNEQFF. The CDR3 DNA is TGTGCCAGCAGCTGGACTAGCGCTTCCTACAATGAGCAGTTCTTC.

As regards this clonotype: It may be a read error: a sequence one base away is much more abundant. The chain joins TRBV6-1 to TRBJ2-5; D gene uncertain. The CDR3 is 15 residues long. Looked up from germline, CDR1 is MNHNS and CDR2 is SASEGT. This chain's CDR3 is CAGSEGFGLQETQYF. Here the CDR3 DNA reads TGTGCCGGCAGTGAAGGTTTCGGCTTGCAAGAGACCCAGTACTTC.

CDR3 residues: CASTYGGSTYNEQFF. CDR3 in DNA: TGTGCCAGCACCTATGGCGGGTCTACCTACAATGAGCAGTTCTTC. The genes are TRBV5-6 and TRBJ2-1; weak D call: TRBD2 (5 bases). From germline, CDR1 is SGHDT and CDR2 YYEEEE. The CDR3 consists of 15 residues. The V end was cut by 6 bases, the J end by 2 bases, with 15 bases between.

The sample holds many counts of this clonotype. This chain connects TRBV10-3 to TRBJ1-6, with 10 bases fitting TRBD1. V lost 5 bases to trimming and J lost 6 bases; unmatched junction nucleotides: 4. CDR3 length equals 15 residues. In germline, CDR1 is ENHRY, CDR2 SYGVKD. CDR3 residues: CAISLGTGVNSPLHF. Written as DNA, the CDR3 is TGTGCCATCAGTCTTGGGACAGGGGTTAATTCACCCCTCCACTTT.

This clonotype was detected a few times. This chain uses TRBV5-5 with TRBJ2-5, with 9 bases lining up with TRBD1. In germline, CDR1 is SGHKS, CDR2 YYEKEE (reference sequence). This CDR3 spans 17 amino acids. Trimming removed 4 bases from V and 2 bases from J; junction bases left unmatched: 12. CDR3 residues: CASSLLPGQGEQETQYF. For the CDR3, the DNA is TGTGCCAGCAGCCTCCTTCCGGGACAGGGCGAACAAGAGACCCAGTACTTC.

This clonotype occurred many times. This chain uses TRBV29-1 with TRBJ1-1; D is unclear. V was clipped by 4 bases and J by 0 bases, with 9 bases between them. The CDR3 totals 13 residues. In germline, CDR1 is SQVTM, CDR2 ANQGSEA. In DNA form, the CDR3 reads TGCAGCGTTGGTCAAATCATGAACACTGAAGCTTTCTTT. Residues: CSVGQIMNTEAFF.

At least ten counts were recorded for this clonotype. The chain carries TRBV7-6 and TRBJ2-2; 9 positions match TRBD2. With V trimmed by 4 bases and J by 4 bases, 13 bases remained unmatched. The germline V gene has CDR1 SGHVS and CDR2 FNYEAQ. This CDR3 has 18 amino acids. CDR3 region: CASSSHLAGVGGTGELFF. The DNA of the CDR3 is TGTGCCAGCAGCTCCCACTTAGCGGGAGTCGGGGGCACCGGGGAGCTGTTTTTT.

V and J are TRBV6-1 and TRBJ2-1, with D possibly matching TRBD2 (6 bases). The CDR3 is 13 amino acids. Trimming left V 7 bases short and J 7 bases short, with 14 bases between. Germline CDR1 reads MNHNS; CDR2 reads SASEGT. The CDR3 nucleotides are TGTGCCAGCATCCCGGGACGGGGGAATGAGCAGTTCTTC. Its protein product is CASIPGRGNEQFF.

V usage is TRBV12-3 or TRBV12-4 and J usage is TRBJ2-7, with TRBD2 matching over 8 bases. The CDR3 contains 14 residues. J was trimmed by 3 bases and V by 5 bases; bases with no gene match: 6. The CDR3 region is CASSPTSVNYEQYF. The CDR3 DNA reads TGTGCCAGCAGTCCGACTAGCGTCAACTACGAGCAGTACTTC.

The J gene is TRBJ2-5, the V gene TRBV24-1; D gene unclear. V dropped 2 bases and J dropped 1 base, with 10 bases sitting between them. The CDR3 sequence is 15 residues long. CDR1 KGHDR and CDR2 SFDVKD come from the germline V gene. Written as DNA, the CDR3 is TGTGCCACCAGTGATTCCTCCCGTAGCCAAGAGACCCAGTACTTC. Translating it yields CATSDSSRSQETQYF.

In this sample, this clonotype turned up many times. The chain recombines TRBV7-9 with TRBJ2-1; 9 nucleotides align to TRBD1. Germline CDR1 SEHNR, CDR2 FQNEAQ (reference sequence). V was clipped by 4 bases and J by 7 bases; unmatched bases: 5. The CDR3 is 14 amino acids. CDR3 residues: CASSSRTGDNEQFF. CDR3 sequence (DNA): TGTGCCAGCAGCTCGCGGACAGGGGATAATGAGCAGTTCTTC.

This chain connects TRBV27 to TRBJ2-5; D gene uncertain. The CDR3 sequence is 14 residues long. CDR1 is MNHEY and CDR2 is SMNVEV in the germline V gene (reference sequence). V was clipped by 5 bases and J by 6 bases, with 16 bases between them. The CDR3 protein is CASSDRGSRKTQYF. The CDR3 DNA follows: TGTGCCAGCAGTGATAGAGGTTCCCGGAAGACCCAGTACTTC.

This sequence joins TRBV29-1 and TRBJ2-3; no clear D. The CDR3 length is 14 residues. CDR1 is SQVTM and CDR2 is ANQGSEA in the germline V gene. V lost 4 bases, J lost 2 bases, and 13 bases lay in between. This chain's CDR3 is CSVVVPANTDTQYF. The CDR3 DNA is TGCAGCGTTGTAGTTCCAGCCAACACAGATACGCAGTATTTT.

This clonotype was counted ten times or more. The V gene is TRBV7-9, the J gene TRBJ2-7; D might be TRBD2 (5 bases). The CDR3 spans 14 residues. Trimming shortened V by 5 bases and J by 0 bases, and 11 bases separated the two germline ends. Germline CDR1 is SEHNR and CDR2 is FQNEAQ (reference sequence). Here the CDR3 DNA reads TGTGCCAGCAGCCCGAGGGTTACCTCCTACGAGCAGTACTTC. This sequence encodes CASSPRVTSYEQYF.

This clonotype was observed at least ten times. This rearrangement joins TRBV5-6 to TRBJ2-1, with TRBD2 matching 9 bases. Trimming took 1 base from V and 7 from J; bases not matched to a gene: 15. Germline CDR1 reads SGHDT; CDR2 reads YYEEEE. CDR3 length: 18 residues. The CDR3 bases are TGTGCCAGCAGCTTGTGGTCGCGGGGGGGCCTTCTGCGAAATGAGCAGTTCTTC. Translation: CASSLWSRGGLLRNEQFF. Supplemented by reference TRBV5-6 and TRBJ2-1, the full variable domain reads DAGVTQSPTHLIKTRGQQVTLRCSPKSGHDTVSWYQQALGQGPQFIFQYYEEEERQRGNFPDRFSGHQFPNYSSELNVNALLLGDSALYLCASSLWSRGGLLRNEQFFGPGTRLTVL.

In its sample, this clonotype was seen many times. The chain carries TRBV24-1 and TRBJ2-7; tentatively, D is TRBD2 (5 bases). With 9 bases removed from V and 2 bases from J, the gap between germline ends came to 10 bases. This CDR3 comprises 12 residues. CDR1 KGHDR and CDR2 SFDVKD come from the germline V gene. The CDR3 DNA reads TGTGCCACCGGCGGGTCCACCTACGAGCAGTACTTC. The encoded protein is CATGGSTYEQYF.

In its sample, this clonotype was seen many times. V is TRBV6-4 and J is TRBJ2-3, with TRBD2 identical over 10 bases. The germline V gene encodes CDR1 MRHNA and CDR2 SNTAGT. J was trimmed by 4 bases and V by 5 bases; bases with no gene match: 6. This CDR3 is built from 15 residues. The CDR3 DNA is TGTGCCAGCAGTAAACTTCTAGCGGGAGCAGATACGCAGTATTTT. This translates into CASSKLLAGADTQYF.

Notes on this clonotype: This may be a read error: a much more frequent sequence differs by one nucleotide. CDR3 nucleotides: TGTGCCAGCAGGACAGGGAGCACTGGGGCCAACGTCCTGACTTTC. It translates to CASRTGSTGANVLTF. This rearrangement joins TRBV2 to TRBJ2-6; 7 bases fit TRBD1. CDR3 length equals 15 residues. Germline V gene data show CDR1 as SNHLY and CDR2 as FYNNEI. The V and J ends lost 6 bases and 2 bases, in that order; junction bases with no gene match: 4. Drawing the rest from reference TRBV2 and TRBJ2-6, the complete variable domain is EPEVTQTPSHQVTQMGQEVILRCVPISNHLYFYWYRQILGQKVEFLVSFYNNEISEKSEIFDDQFSVERPDGSNFTLKIRSTKLEDSAMYFCASRTGSTGANVLTFGAGSRLTVL.

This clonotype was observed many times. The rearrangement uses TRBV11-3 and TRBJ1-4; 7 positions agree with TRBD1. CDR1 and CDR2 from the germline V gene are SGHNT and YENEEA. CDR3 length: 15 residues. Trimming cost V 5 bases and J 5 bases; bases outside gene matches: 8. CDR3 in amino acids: CASSPRGQANEKLFF. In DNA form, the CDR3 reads TGTGCCAGCAGCCCGAGGGGGCAGGCGAATGAAAAACTGTTTTTT.

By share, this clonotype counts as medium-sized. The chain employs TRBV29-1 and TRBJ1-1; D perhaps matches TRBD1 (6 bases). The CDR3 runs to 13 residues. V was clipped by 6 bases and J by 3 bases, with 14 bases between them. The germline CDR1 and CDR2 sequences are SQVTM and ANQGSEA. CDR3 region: CSVTRGRDTEAFF. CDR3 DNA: TGCAGCGTGACCCGGGGGCGCGACACTGAAGCTTTCTTT.

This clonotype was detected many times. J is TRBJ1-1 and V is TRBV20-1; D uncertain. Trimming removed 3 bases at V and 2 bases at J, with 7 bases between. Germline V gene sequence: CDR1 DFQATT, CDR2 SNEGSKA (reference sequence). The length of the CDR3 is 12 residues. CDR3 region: CSASRVNTEAFF. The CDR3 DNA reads TGCAGTGCTAGTAGGGTAAACACTGAAGCTTTCTTT.

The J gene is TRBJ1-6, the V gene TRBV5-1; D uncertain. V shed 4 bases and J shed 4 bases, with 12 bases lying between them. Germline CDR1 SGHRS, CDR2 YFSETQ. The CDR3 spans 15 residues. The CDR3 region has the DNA TGCGCCAGCAGCGGGTCCTCACTTTATAATTCACCCCTCCACTTT. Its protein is CASSGSSLYNSPLHF.

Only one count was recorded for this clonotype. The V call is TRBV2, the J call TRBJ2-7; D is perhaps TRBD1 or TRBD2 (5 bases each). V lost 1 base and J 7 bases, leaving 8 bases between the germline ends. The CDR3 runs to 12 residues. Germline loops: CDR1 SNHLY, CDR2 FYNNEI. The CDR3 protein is CASSEEGREQYF. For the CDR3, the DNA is TGTGCCAGCAGTGAAGAGGGGAGAGAGCAGTACTTC.

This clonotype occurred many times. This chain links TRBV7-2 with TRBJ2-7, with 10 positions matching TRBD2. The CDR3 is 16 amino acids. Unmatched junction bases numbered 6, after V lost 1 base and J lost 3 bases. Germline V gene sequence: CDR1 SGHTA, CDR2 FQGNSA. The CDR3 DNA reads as TGTGCCAGCAGCTTAGTTTCCAGCGGGAGGGTCTACGAGCAGTACTTC. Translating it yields CASSLVSSGRVYEQYF.